This T cell receptor (beta chain) was documented in a study of blood T cell repertoires in COVID-19. This CDR3 region has 16 residues. The V end lost 4 bases, the J end lost 0 bases, and 15 bases lay between the germline ends. Germline values: CDR1 LNHNV, CDR2 YYDKDF (reference sequence). Some clones are missing from TCRdb's copy, which holds only in-frame ones; the method was immunoSEQ multiplex PCR. The data contain approximately 220,000 clones, around four fifths of them singletons. The sequenced material came from peripheral blood. The chain employs TRBV15 and TRBJ1-1; D is unresolved. This sequence was found in a woman in her 50s with acute or convalescent COVID-19. This CDR3 reads CATSTDTFGMNTEAFF. The CDR3 DNA sequence: TGTGCCACCAGCACTGACACGTTCGGGATGAACACTGAAGCTTTCTTT. Using reference TRBV15 and TRBJ1-1 for the parts outside the CDR3, the full variable domain is DAMVIQNPRYQVTQFGKPVTLSCSQTLNHNVMYWYQQKSSQAPKLLFHYYDKDFNNEADTPDNFQSRRPNTSFCFLDIRSPGLGDTAMYLCATSTDTFGMNTEAFFGQGTRLTVV.